This T cell receptor (beta chain) was recovered during a study of blood T cell repertoires in COVID-19. Study-level background: Donors in the United States, Italy and Spain gave samples during acute or convalescent COVID-19. T cells, B-cell-depleted T cells, or PBMCs provided the cDNA or gDNA that served as material.

How the authors handled the data: Researchers report that nucleated cell counts were estimated from reference gene primer amplification. Assay used: immunoSEQ multiplex PCR; TCRdb lists only in-frame clones, some missing. The V and J calls and the clone size are those of that table, but D and trimming were determined from the DNA. The sample holds 60,000 to 70,000 clones, less than 85% seen once. With 2 bases removed from V and 10 bases from J, the gap between germline ends came to 8 bases. This CDR3 comprises 11 residues. The V gene's germline CDR1 is ENHRY and CDR2 SYGVKD. This clone appeared a single time.

This chain uses TRBV10-3 with TRBJ1-2; D not certain. This receptor was taken from a man aged 60-69 years with acute or convalescent COVID-19. Material for sequencing was peripheral blood. The CDR3 DNA is TGTGCCATCAGTGAGATGCGGGACTACACCTTC. Protein: CAISEMRDYTF.